The 24 T cell receptor beta chains in this list originate from one sample, sequenced in a study of OX40 agonist ivuxolimab in advanced cancers. Here immunoSEQ multiplex PCR was the method, and the copy in TCRdb shows in-frame clones only, minus some. The sample holds 15,000 or so clones, less than 90% seen once. The specimen comprised CD4+ or CD8+ T cells sorted from blood, sampled in a trial of the OX40 agonist ivuxolimab. The receptors here all came from an adult with an advanced solid tumor such as melanoma, head and neck, liver or kidney cancer.

J is TRBJ1-1 and V is TRBV25-1; D unresolved. The germline CDR1 and CDR2 sequences are MGHDK and SYGVNS. This CDR3 has 12 amino acids. V was trimmed by 1 base and J by 4 bases, leaving 4 bases between them. CDR3 nucleotide sequence: TGTGCCAGCAGTGAATCTTTCACTGAAGCTTTCTTT. Translating it yields CASSESFTEAFF.

This chain connects TRBV7-9 to TRBJ1-2, with 7 bases that match TRBD1. Trimming removed 3 bases from V and 5 bases from J; junction bases left unmatched: 9. CDR3 length: 15 amino acids. Germline CDR1 reads SEHNR; CDR2 reads FQNEAQ (reference sequence). The CDR3 DNA reads TGTGCCAGCAGCTTTGCTACAGGGGAGTTGTATGGCTACACCTTC. As protein: CASSFATGELYGYTF.

This chain links TRBV30 with TRBJ1-2; D possibly corresponds to TRBD1 (5 bases). Germline V lookup: CDR1 GTSNPN, CDR2 SVGIG (reference sequence). The CDR3 loop spans 14 amino acids. With 1 base removed from V and 4 bases from J, the gap between germline ends came to 13 bases. The CDR3, as DNA: TGTGCCTGGAGTGGGTCGGGGGGGTTCTATGGCTACACCTTC. Residues: CAWSGSGGFYGYTF.

This chain joins TRBV7-2 and TRBJ2-3; 12 bases align to TRBD2. The V segment lost 5 bases and the J segment 10 bases; nucleotides outside the gene matches: 16. Per the germline V gene, CDR1 is SGHTA and CDR2 is FQGNSA. The CDR3 runs 17 residues. The CDR3 sequence is CASSLSWLAGGPGSQYF. CDR3 DNA sequence: TGTGCCAGCAGCCTAAGCTGGCTAGCGGGGGGGCCTGGGTCGCAGTATTTT.

The chain combines TRBV9 with TRBJ2-1; tentative D call: TRBD2 (6 bases). The germline CDR1 and CDR2 sequences are SGDLS and YYNGEE. Trimming cost V 4 bases and J 8 bases, with 13 bases left between them. This CDR3 has 13 residues. The chain's CDR3 is CASSQLLADEQFF. Here the CDR3 DNA reads TGTGCCAGCAGCCAACTACTAGCAGATGAGCAGTTCTTC.

This chain uses TRBV7-9 with TRBJ2-3; 10 nucleotides align to TRBD2. The CDR3 consists of 15 residues. V gave up 6 bases and J gave up 3 bases; unmatched junction bases: 6. Germline loops: CDR1 SEHNR, CDR2 FQNEAQ (reference sequence). CDR3 region: CASRVAGGTTDTQYF. The CDR3 nucleotides read TGTGCCAGCAGAGTAGCGGGGGGAACTACAGATACGCAGTATTTT.

The chain joins TRBV19 to TRBJ2-5, with no clear D. In germline, CDR1 is LNHDA, CDR2 SQIVND (reference sequence). Trimming took off 1 base at V and 12 bases at J, with 9 bases between the two ends. CDR3 length equals 11 residues. The CDR3 nucleotides read TGTGCCAGTAGTATAGGCGGTCTGAAGTACTTC. Protein: CASSIGGLKYF.

This CDR3 is CASSYLAGVTDTQYF. CDR3 nucleotide sequence: TGTGCCAGCAGCTATCTAGCGGGGGTAACAGATACGCAGTATTTT. V is TRBV7-9 and J is TRBJ2-3; TRBD2 aligns across 10 bases. In germline, CDR1 is SEHNR, CDR2 FQNEAQ (reference sequence). The CDR3 spans 15 residues. V dropped 4 bases and J dropped 3; count of bases not matched to a gene: 4.

The chain combines TRBV11-2 with TRBJ2-5; D remains unclear. The CDR3 runs to 16 residues. V was cut by 1 base and J by 2 bases, with 14 bases left in between. Germline values: CDR1 SGHAT, CDR2 FQNNGV. The CDR3 nucleotides are TGTGCCAGCAGCTTAGGCGACCAAGTTCAACAAGAGACCCAGTACTTC. This translates into CASSLGDQVQQETQYF.

This chain uses TRBV30 with TRBJ2-7, with D uncertain. Trimming cost V 2 bases and J 8 bases, with 19 bases left between them. CDR3 length equals 14 residues. From germline, CDR1 is GTSNPN and CDR2 SVGIG (reference sequence). In nucleotides, the CDR3 is TGTGCCTGGAGTATTGGGTCGGAGCCCCTAAAGCAGTACTTC. It codes for CAWSIGSEPLKQYF. Drawing the rest from reference TRBV30 and TRBJ2-7, the complete variable domain is SQTIHQWPATLVQPVGSPLSLECTVEGTSNPNLYWYRQAAGRGLQLLFYSVGIGQISSEVPQNLSASRPQDRQFILSSKKLLLSDSGFYLCAWSIGSEPLKQYFGPGTRLTVT.

This chain joins TRBV28 and TRBJ2-1; D is possibly TRBD1 or TRBD2 (7 bases each). CDR3 length: 13 amino acids. The germline gives CDR1 MDHEN, CDR2 SYDVKM. V gave up 6 bases and J gave up 9 bases, with 15 bases separating them. CDR3 DNA sequence: TGTGCCAGCAGGCCCGGGGAGGGGGCTGAGCAGTTCTTC. Translation: CASRPGEGAEQFF.

The V call is TRBV7-9, the J call TRBJ2-7; D is uncertain. This CDR3 contains 13 residues. With 1 base removed from V and 3 bases from J, the gap between germline ends came to 7 bases. Germline CDR1 SEHNR, CDR2 FQNEAQ (reference sequence). CDR3 residues: CASSLGAHYEQYF. In DNA form, the CDR3 reads TGTGCCAGCAGCTTAGGCGCGCACTACGAGCAGTACTTC.

CDR3 amino acids: CASSERGTGEQYF. As DNA, the CDR3 is TGTGCCAGCAGTGAGAGGGGGACCGGCGAGCAGTACTTC. V usage is TRBV6-1 and J usage is TRBJ2-7; D may be TRBD1 (6 bases). V lost 3 bases and J 6 bases, leaving 12 bases between the germline ends. Germline CDR1 reads MNHNS; CDR2 reads SASEGT. The CDR3 covers 13 residues.

The V call is TRBV4-2, the J call TRBJ2-2; 9 bases align to TRBD1. After removal of 0 bases from V and 0 bases from J, the junction contained 2 bases not matched to a gene. The CDR3 loop spans 17 amino acids. Germline values: CDR1 LGHNA, CDR2 YNFKEQ. The CDR3: CASSQEGQGSNTGELFF. The CDR3 region has the DNA TGTGCCAGCAGCCAAGAGGGACAGGGATCGAACACCGGGGAGCTGTTTTTT.

The V and J genes are TRBV19 and TRBJ1-4; D not certain. Trimming removed 3 bases at V and 5 bases at J, with 7 bases between. The CDR3 covers 13 residues. Germline CDR1 and CDR2: LNHDA and SQIVND (reference sequence). The chain's CDR3 is CASSIYLNEKLFF. The CDR3 DNA sequence: TGTGCCAGTAGTATCTATTTGAATGAAAAACTGTTTTTT.

The rearrangement links TRBV6-1 to TRBJ2-1; 9 bases are shared with TRBD1. Per germline, CDR1 MNHNS and CDR2 SASEGT. This CDR3 is built from 16 residues. Trimming took 2 bases from V and 6 from J; bases not matched to a gene: 8. CDR3 loop: CASSELTGTGFNEQFF. The DNA for the CDR3 is TGTGCCAGCAGTGAATTGACCGGGACAGGGTTCAATGAGCAGTTCTTC.

The gene calls are TRBV2 and TRBJ2-7, with a weak D call TRBD2 (5 bases). The CDR3 runs 13 residues. V lost 4 bases and J 2 bases, leaving 9 bases between the germline ends. Germline lookup yields CDR1 SNHLY and CDR2 FYNNEI. CDR3 sequence (DNA): TGTGCCAGCAGTGGGACTTGGGCCTACGAGCAGTACTTC. It specifies CASSGTWAYEQYF. Drawing the rest from reference TRBV2 and TRBJ2-7, the complete variable domain is EPEVTQTPSHQVTQMGQEVILRCVPISNHLYFYWYRQILGQKVEFLVSFYNNEISEKSEIFDDQFSVERPDGSNFTLKIRSTKLEDSAMYFCASSGTWAYEQYFGPGTRLTVT.

The chain recombines TRBV9 with TRBJ1-1, with D possibly TRBD1 on 5 matching bases. Trimming left V 3 bases short and J 2 bases short, with 11 bases between. The germline gives CDR1 SGDLS, CDR2 YYNGEE. The CDR3 has 14 amino acids. The CDR3 sequence: CASSAQGGNTEAFF. The CDR3 nucleotides read TGTGCCAGCAGCGCCCAGGGTGGAAACACTGAAGCTTTCTTT.

The chain couples TRBV18 to TRBJ2-2; 7 bases fit TRBD2. Trimming cost V 0 bases and J 1 base; bases outside gene matches: 2. The CDR3 contains 16 residues. Germline CDR1 and CDR2: KGHSH and LQKENI. The CDR3 DNA reads TGTGCCAGCTCACCACCGACGGGAGGGAACACCGGGGAGCTGTTTTTT. Amino acid sequence: CASSPPTGGNTGELFF.

This sequence joins TRBV15 and TRBJ1-5; TRBD1 might be the D (5 bases). The CDR3 is made up of 15 amino acids. Trimming removed 5 bases at V and 2 bases at J, with 13 bases between. Germline V lookup: CDR1 LNHNV, CDR2 YYDKDF (reference sequence). The CDR3 sequence: CATSPGREGNQPQHF. For the CDR3, the DNA is TGTGCCACCAGCCCAGGGAGAGAGGGCAATCAGCCCCAGCATTTT.

This clone is a singleton in its sample. V usage is TRBV4-3 and J usage is TRBJ2-6; unclear D gene. The CDR3 consists of 16 residues. Trimming removed 0 bases from V and 0 bases from J, with 6 bases in between. Germline V lookup: CDR1 LGHNA, CDR2 YSLEER. CDR3 DNA: TGCGCCAGCAGCCAAGACGGCACCTCTGGGGCCAACGTCCTGACTTTC. Its protein product is CASSQDGTSGANVLTF.

The chain joins TRBV6-5 to TRBJ2-3; D ambiguous. CDR1 is MNHEY and CDR2 is SVGAGI in the germline V gene. Between the trimmed V and J ends, which lost 5 bases and 6 bases, there was a span of 15 bases. CDR3 length: 14 residues. CDR3 amino acids: CASSNSWGADTQYF. The DNA of the CDR3 is TGTGCCAGCAGTAACAGCTGGGGTGCGGATACGCAGTATTTT.

The chain employs TRBV9 and TRBJ2-5; D might be TRBD1 (5 bases). This CDR3 is built from 15 residues. Germline assignment: CDR1 SGDLS and CDR2 YYNGEE. With 0 bases removed from V and 4 bases from J, the gap between germline ends came to 13 bases. The CDR3 coding sequence is TGTGCCAGCAGCGTAGCTGGCAGGGAAACAGAGACCCAGTACTTC. Protein sequence: CASSVAGRETETQYF.

J is TRBJ2-5 and V is TRBV4-1; D ambiguous. The CDR3 is 15 amino acids. CDR1 MGHRA and CDR2 YSYEKL come from the germline V gene. V was clipped by 0 bases and J by 0 bases, with 8 bases between them. Written as DNA, the CDR3 is TGCGCCAGCAGCCAAGATAGGCAGTACCAAGAGACCCAGTACTTC. Translation gives CASSQDRQYQETQYF.